The clone carrying this TCR beta chain appeared once. The antigen remains undetermined. The sample is drawn from a study of T cell responses to AZD1222 COVID-19 vaccine. Study-wide results and limits: Following two doses of AZD1222, Spike-specific TCR breadth and depth rose.

The J segment lost 2 bases and the V segment lost 3 bases, leaving 9 bases of the junction unmatched. This CDR3 contains 16 residues. Germline V CDR1 and CDR2: SGHDN, FVKESK. Assay: immunoSEQ multiplex PCR; the TCRdb copy retains only in-frame clones and omits some. The sample includes about 140,000 clones, just under 95% of them seen just once. Sequencing was performed on peripheral blood, taken on day 0 of AZD1222 vaccination. The rearrangement links TRBV14 to TRBJ2-7, with 8 nucleotides matching TRBD2. This receptor was taken from an adult in good health. CDR3 in DNA: TGTGCCAGCAGCCACATAGCGGGAACATTTACCTACGAGCAGTACTTC. The encoded protein is CASSHIAGTFTYEQYF.